This TCR beta chain is from a study of CD8+ T cells in alopecia areata. Germline lookup yields CDR1 NNHDY and CDR2 SYVADS. The trim removed 3 bases at V and 1 base at J, leaving 4 bases unmatched. This CDR3 is 17 amino acids long. Only a few counts were recorded for this clone. Gene and germline names: mouse. The read stops 4 residues short of the end of the CDR3; the missing end is completed from the germline J gene. Extracted from the samples, RNA was reverse transcribed into cDNA to serve as the sequencing template. Generated by immunoSEQ multiplex PCR, the TCRdb table keeps only in-frame clones and is missing some. The sample lists more than 90,000 clones, none appearing once, the ten largest making up around 20%.

This receptor was obtained from a C3H/HeJ mouse with alopecia areata. For this strain, the MHC haplotype corresponds to H2-k. The sequencing sample was made of lesional skin. This chain uses TRBV13-3 with TRBJ2-1, with 13 positions matching TRBD2. CDR3 sequence reads: CASSGGDWGGNYAEQFF. CDR3 bases read: TGTGCCAGCAGTGGGGGGGACTGGGGGGGGAACTATGCT.